This is a list of T cell receptor beta chains from one sample in a study of shared clonotypes between healthy human individuals. TCRdb keeps only in-frame clones here, not all; method: immunoSEQ multiplex PCR. Of some 1.5 million clones in the sample, over 95% were seen once. Sequences were obtained from naive CD4+ T cells sorted from blood. These receptors came from a man aged 30 to 45 in good health. CDR3s include the opening cysteine and the closing phenylalanine or tryptophan. Each record gives: D gene, J gene, V gene, clone size, CDR3 DNA, CDR3 protein. The D gene is left open where the match is weak. Not every row has a clone size; where given, it reads once, few, many or a size class.

D: NA
J: TRBJ2-7
V: TRBV5-1
size: NA
DNA: TGCGCCAGCACCCGGGACTCTACCTACGAGCAGTACTTC
CDR3: CASTRDSTYEQYF

D: NA
J: TRBJ1-5
V: TRBV27
size: NA
DNA: TGTGCCAGCAGTGTCGTAGGCAATCAGCCCCAGCATTTT
CDR3: CASSVVGNQPQHF

D: TRBD1
J: TRBJ2-1
V: TRBV7-9
size: NA
DNA: TGTGCCAGCAGCTTACCACTTCGACAGGGTTTGATCCAGGTGCAGTTCTTC
CDR3: CASSLPLRQGLIQVQFF

D: NA
J: TRBJ1-2
V: TRBV7-9
size: NA
DNA: TGTGCCAGCAGCTTAGCGGATGGCTACACCTTC
CDR3: CASSLADGYTF

D: NA
J: TRBJ1-1
V: TRBV10-3
size: NA
DNA: TGTGCCATCAGTGCTAGGACGAACACTGAAGCTTTCTTT
CDR3: CAISARTNTEAFF

D: NA
J: TRBJ2-5
V: TRBV11-2
size: NA
DNA: TGTGCCAGCAGCTTGACTAGATTTGGGCAGACCCAGTACTTC
CDR3: CASSLTRFGQTQYF

D: TRBD1
J: TRBJ1-5
V: TRBV28
size: NA
DNA: TGTGCCAGCAGGTCCAGCAGGGGGGCTTATAGCAATCAGCCCCAGCATTTT
CDR3: CASRSSRGAYSNQPQHF

D: TRBD1
J: TRBJ2-7
V: TRBV5-5
size: NA
DNA: TGTGCCAGCAGCTTGGTACAGGGGGCCATCTACGAGCAGTACTTC
CDR3: CASSLVQGAIYEQYF

D: NA
J: TRBJ1-1
V: TRBV13
size: once
DNA: TGTGCCAGCAGCTTCGGCAGGATAATAACTGAAGCTTTCTTT
CDR3: CASSFGRIITEAFF

D: TRBD2
J: TRBJ2-3
V: TRBV27
size: NA
DNA: TGTGCCAGCAGTTCGAGCAAACTAGCGGGGGTCACAGATACGCAGTATTTT
CDR3: CASSSSKLAGVTDTQYF

D: TRBD1
J: TRBJ1-5
V: TRBV30
size: NA
DNA: TGTGCCTGGGCAAAGGGACAGGGGGGGAGGCAGCCCCAGCATTTT
CDR3: CAWAKGQGGRQPQHF

D: NA
J: TRBJ2-1
V: TRBV2
size: NA
DNA: TGTGCCAGCATCGGACTACGCGGCTACAATGAGCAGTTCTTC
CDR3: CASIGLRGYNEQFF

D: NA
J: TRBJ2-5
V: TRBV6-5
size: NA
DNA: TGTGCCAGCAGCGCCCGTGCCGGAGAGACCCAGTACTTC
CDR3: CASSARAGETQYF

D: TRBD1
J: TRBJ1-5
V: TRBV28
size: NA
DNA: TGTGCCAGCAGTAAACGCCGGGACAGCCTGAGCAATCAGCCCCAGCATTTT
CDR3: CASSKRRDSLSNQPQHF

D: TRBD1
J: TRBJ1-2
V: TRBV27
size: NA
DNA: TGTGCCAGCAGTCCTTCCCCCGGGACAGAAATTTATGGCTACACCTTC
CDR3: CASSPSPGTEIYGYTF

D: NA
J: TRBJ1-4
V: TRBV5-6
size: NA
DNA: TGTGCCAGCAGCTTCGGCAGGGGAAATGAAAAACTGTTTTTT
CDR3: CASSFGRGNEKLFF

D: TRBD2
J: TRBJ2-7
V: TRBV28
size: NA
DNA: TGTGCCAGCAGTGTAGCGGGAGGAACCTACGAGCAGTACTTC
CDR3: CASSVAGGTYEQYF